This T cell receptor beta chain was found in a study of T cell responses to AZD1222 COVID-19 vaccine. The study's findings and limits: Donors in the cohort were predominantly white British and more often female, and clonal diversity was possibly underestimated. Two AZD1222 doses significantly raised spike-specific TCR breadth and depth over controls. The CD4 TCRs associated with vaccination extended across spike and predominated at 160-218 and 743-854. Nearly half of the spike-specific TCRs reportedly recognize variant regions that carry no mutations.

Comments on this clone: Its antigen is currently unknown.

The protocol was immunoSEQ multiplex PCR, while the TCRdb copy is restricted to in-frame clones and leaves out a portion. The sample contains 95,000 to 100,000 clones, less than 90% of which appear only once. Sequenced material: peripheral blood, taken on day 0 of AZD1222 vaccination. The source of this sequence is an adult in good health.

DNA for the CDR3: TGTGCCAGCAGCGGCCTGGGCGGCAATCAGCCCCAGCATTTT. Protein: CASSGLGGNQPQHF. This sequence joins TRBV27 and TRBJ1-5, with D unresolved. The germline V gene has CDR1 MNHEY and CDR2 SMNVEV (reference sequence). Deletions cut 6 bases from V and 2 bases from J, with 11 bases between. This CDR3 has 14 amino acids.